The T cell receptor beta chain under discussion was sequenced for a study of beta chain features in type 1 diabetes. Study observations and caveats: Patients with Type 1 diabetes showed moderately but significantly shorter TCRB CDR3s in all four CD4+ subsets.

Points on this clone: Its specificity is not known.

The isolated RNA, all of it, was reverse transcribed, so expressed TCRB transcripts were what got sequenced. This table comes from immunoSEQ multiplex PCR, and its TCRdb copy is limited to in-frame clones, with some not included. In the table there are roughly 290,000 clones, around 7.3% of which are singletons. The CDR3 extends over 15 amino acids. Germline V gives CDR1 SQVTM, CDR2 ANQGSEA. V shed 8 bases, J shed 4 bases, and the junction held 8 bases outside the gene matches. This TCR derives from a woman between 18 and 29 years old in good health. Material for sequencing was central memory CD4+ T cells from blood. The V and J genes are TRBV29-1 and TRBJ2-6, with 10 bases identical to TRBD1. The CDR3 sequence: CSIWDRGDGANVLTF. The CDR3 bases are TGCAGCATATGGGACAGGGGTGACGGGGCCAACGTCCTGACTTTC.